This T cell receptor beta chain was identified in a study of shared clonotypes between healthy human individuals. CD45RO-negative, CCR7-positively selected cells formed the naive CD8 fraction, excluding terminally differentiated effector memory CD45RA+ cells. This clone has only one observation. There are 14 residues in the CDR3. CDR1 is MGHDK and CDR2 is SYGVNS in the germline V gene. V was shortened by 2 bases and J by 7 bases, with 13 bases between the two germline ends. TCRdb keeps only in-frame clones here, not all; method: immunoSEQ multiplex PCR. Among hundreds of thousands of clones listed, approximately 97% were seen once.

This chain links TRBV25-1 with TRBJ2-3; D call uncertain. Sample: naive CD8+ T cells sorted from blood. The TCR comes from a man younger than 45 in good health. The CDR3: CASSEDFPSNTQYF. Written as DNA, the CDR3 is TGTGCCAGCAGTGAAGACTTCCCTTCGAATACGCAGTATTTT.